This entry lists 8 T cell receptor beta chains sequenced from one sample in a study of cytomegalovirus exposure and HLA in healthy donors. This PCR relied on a set of 60 Vbeta primers and 13 Jbeta primers. TCRdb's table, derived via immunoSEQ multiplex PCR, lists solely in-frame clones and lacks some. In the table there are approximately 100,000 clones, roughly 69% of which are singletons. The sequenced sample was PBMCs. Receptors originate from a human donor in good health.

The J gene is TRBJ1-1, the V gene TRBV5-6; 10 bases map to TRBD1. Germline assignment: CDR1 SGHDT and CDR2 YYEEEE. This CDR3 is built from 16 residues. After removal of 6 bases from V and 2 bases from J, the junction contained 10 bases not matched to a gene. The CDR3 sequence is CASNSYGQGGNTEAFF. CDR3 nucleotide sequence: TGTGCCAGCAACTCCTATGGACAGGGGGGAAACACTGAAGCTTTCTTT.

The rearrangement joins TRBV28 to TRBJ2-7; 7 bases are a match to TRBD1. This CDR3 has 14 residues. The germline gives CDR1 MDHEN, CDR2 SYDVKM. The trim removed 7 bases at V and 2 bases at J, leaving 8 bases unmatched. CDR3 in amino acids: CASIEPGQPYEQYF. CDR3 sequence (DNA): TGTGCCAGCATAGAACCGGGACAGCCCTACGAGCAGTACTTC.

The chain is built from TRBV4-3 and TRBJ2-5, with TRBD1 matching 12 bases. The J call may be wrong; the DNA end is better matched by TRBJ2-7. Germline CDR1 reads LGHNA; CDR2 reads YSLEER. The CDR3 extends over 16 amino acids. In DNA, the CDR3 is TGCGCCAGCAGCCAGGGACAGGGGGCACCCTCCTACGAGCAGTACTTC. Translating gives CASSQGQGAPSYEQYF.

V is TRBV10-3 and J is TRBJ2-3; D perhaps matches TRBD1 (6 bases). The CDR3 covers 11 residues. Germline lookup yields CDR1 ENHRY and CDR2 SYGVKD. V lost 9 bases, J lost 9 bases, and 13 bases lay in between. The CDR3 nucleotides read TGTGCCATTGGGGGTGGGGGCACGCAGTATTTT. Translated, it gives CAIGGGGTQYF.

The V gene is TRBV6-1, the J gene TRBJ2-7; tentatively, D is TRBD1 (6 bases). The germline V gene encodes CDR1 MNHNS and CDR2 SASEGT. V gave up 6 bases and J gave up 3 bases, with 9 bases separating them. The CDR3 length is 12 residues. This CDR3 reads CASRLTGYEQYF. CDR3 sequence (DNA): TGTGCCAGCAGGTTGACAGGCTACGAGCAGTACTTC.

The table lists this clone with a few counts. The V gene is TRBV6-5, the J gene TRBJ1-2; TRBD1 is a possible D gene (6 bases). Trimming took off 5 bases at V and 5 bases at J, with 9 bases between the two ends. Germline CDR1 MNHEY, CDR2 SVGAGI. There are 12 residues in the CDR3. The CDR3 DNA is TGTGCCAGCAGTGGTACAGGGTATGGCTACACCTTC. The encoded protein is CASSGTGYGYTF.

The gene calls are TRBV28 and TRBJ1-5, with D uncertain. CDR1 MDHEN and CDR2 SYDVKM come from the germline V gene. The CDR3 contains 12 residues. V lost 8 bases, J lost 3 bases, and 8 bases lay in between. The CDR3, as DNA: TGTGCCAGCGCCCAGAACAATCAGCCCCAGCATTTT. Translated, it gives CASAQNNQPQHF.

This clone was counted a few times. The J gene is TRBJ2-5, the V gene TRBV2; TRBD2 is a possible D gene (6 bases). The germline V gene encodes CDR1 SNHLY and CDR2 FYNNEI. The CDR3 extends over 12 amino acids. V was pared by 4 bases and J by 5 bases, with 8 bases between. The CDR3 coding sequence is TGTGCCAGCAGTGTCGGAGGGGAGACCCAGTACTTC. It is translated as CASSVGGETQYF.